The rows below give T cell receptor beta chains drawn from one sample of a study of T-cell memory formation after mild COVID-19. In TCRdb, the 5' RACE reads were re-called with MiXCR into one record per CDR3 protein. The sample has under 300,000 distinct CDR3 sequences; roughly 8% are singletons. The sequenced material came from PBMCs or a T cell subset sorted from them (not recorded which). The source of these receptors is a young man who had mild COVID-19 (a few samples of this study predate the infection). Cell type and time point are not known. The CDR3 runs from the conserved cysteine through the conserved F or W. A D gene is named only where the DNA matches it firmly. Clone size, where shown, is once, few, many, or a class for clones that have expanded.

v_call: TRBV4-3
d_call: TRBD1
j_call: TRBJ1-4
clone_size: NA
cdr3_nt: TGCGCCAGCAGCACCAGGGGGCTGGGGGATGAAAAACTGTTTTTT
cdr3_aa: CASSTRGLGDEKLFF

v_call: TRBV6-1
d_call: NA
j_call: TRBJ2-1
clone_size: NA
cdr3_nt: TGTGCCAGTCTGTCCGGGGACTCCTACAATGAGCAGTTCTTC
cdr3_aa: CASLSGDSYNEQFF

v_call: TRBV6-1
d_call: TRBD1
j_call: TRBJ2-1
clone_size: many
cdr3_nt: TGTGCCAGCAGTCCCCGGGACAGGGGTTTCAATGAGCAGTTCTTC
cdr3_aa: CASSPRDRGFNEQFF

v_call: TRBV12-3/TRBV12-4
d_call: TRBD1
j_call: TRBJ2-7
clone_size: many
cdr3_nt: TGTGCCAGCAGTCCGCAACAGGGGGCCTACGAGCAGTACTTC
cdr3_aa: CASSPQQGAYEQYF

v_call: TRBV9
d_call: TRBD1
j_call: TRBJ1-5
clone_size: many
cdr3_nt: TGTGCCAGCAGCCAACAAGGGACAGCCCGTTATTATAGCAATCAGCCCCAGCATTTT
cdr3_aa: CASSQQGTARYYSNQPQHF

v_call: TRBV7-8
d_call: NA
j_call: TRBJ1-6
clone_size: many
cdr3_nt: TGTGCCAGCAGCTTGCAGGACTATGGTTCACCCCTCCACTTT
cdr3_aa: CASSLQDYGSPLHF

v_call: TRBV30
d_call: NA
j_call: TRBJ1-1
clone_size: NA
cdr3_nt: TGTGCCTGGAGCCTGGGGGGGACTGAAGCTTTCTTT
cdr3_aa: CAWSLGGTEAFF

v_call: TRBV12-3/TRBV12-4
d_call: NA
j_call: TRBJ1-5
clone_size: few
cdr3_nt: TGTGCCAGCAGTCACCAGAATCAGCCCCAGCATTTT
cdr3_aa: CASSHQNQPQHF

v_call: TRBV5-5
d_call: NA
j_call: TRBJ1-5
clone_size: many
cdr3_nt: TGTGCCAGCAGCTTTCGGGCCCTCAATCAGCCCCAGCATTTT
cdr3_aa: CASSFRALNQPQHF

v_call: TRBV5-1
d_call: NA
j_call: TRBJ1-1
clone_size: few
cdr3_nt: TGCGCCAGCAGCATGCAGGGGAGCAACACTGAAGCTTTCTTT
cdr3_aa: CASSMQGSNTEAFF

v_call: TRBV23-1
d_call: NA
j_call: TRBJ2-1
clone_size: few
cdr3_nt: TGCGCCAGCAGTCAATACAGGGTCCATGAGCAGTTCTTC
cdr3_aa: CASSQYRVHEQFF

v_call: TRBV10-3
d_call: NA
j_call: TRBJ2-2
clone_size: few
cdr3_nt: TGTGCCATCAGTGAGGACACCGGGGAGCTGTTTTTT
cdr3_aa: CAISEDTGELFF

v_call: TRBV7-8
d_call: NA
j_call: TRBJ1-1
clone_size: NA
cdr3_nt: TGTGCCAGCAGCATCCAACCTGTATTGGCTGAAGCTTTCTTT
cdr3_aa: CASSIQPVLAEAFF

v_call: TRBV30
d_call: NA
j_call: TRBJ2-7
clone_size: few
cdr3_nt: TGTGCCTGGAACACCGGGACCTACGAGCAGTACTTC
cdr3_aa: CAWNTGTYEQYF

v_call: TRBV6-5
d_call: NA
j_call: TRBJ2-5
clone_size: few
cdr3_nt: TGTGCCAGCAGTTACTCGTACTGGCGAAACCAAGAGACCCAGTACTTC
cdr3_aa: CASSYSYWRNQETQYF

v_call: TRBV12-5
d_call: NA
j_call: TRBJ2-2
clone_size: few
cdr3_nt: TGTGCTAGTGCGGCGCTGGCGGGGGAGCTGTTTTTT
cdr3_aa: CASAALAGELFF

v_call: TRBV30
d_call: TRBD1
j_call: TRBJ1-1
clone_size: few
cdr3_nt: TGTGCCTGGAGGAGGGACAGGGACACTGAAGCTTTCTTT
cdr3_aa: CAWRRDRDTEAFF

v_call: TRBV12-3/TRBV12-4
d_call: NA
j_call: TRBJ1-2
clone_size: few
cdr3_nt: TGTGCCAGCAGTCCAACCAGGACATCCCCCTATGGCTACACCTTC
cdr3_aa: CASSPTRTSPYGYTF

v_call: TRBV18
d_call: NA
j_call: TRBJ1-3
clone_size: few
cdr3_nt: TGTGCCAGCTCACCGAGGGGGTTGTCTGGAAACACCATATATTTT
cdr3_aa: CASSPRGLSGNTIYF

v_call: TRBV24-1
d_call: NA
j_call: TRBJ2-1
clone_size: few
cdr3_nt: TGTGCCACCAGTGATAGCAGGGGGACTGACAATGAGCAGTTCTTC
cdr3_aa: CATSDSRGTDNEQFF

v_call: TRBV12-3/TRBV12-4
d_call: NA
j_call: TRBJ2-1
clone_size: few
cdr3_nt: TGTGCCAGCAGCCTCGTAGGTGCTGATGAGCAGTTCTTC
cdr3_aa: CASSLVGADEQFF

v_call: TRBV5-1
d_call: NA
j_call: TRBJ1-2
clone_size: NA
cdr3_nt: TGCGCCAGCAGCTTGGTTGGGGAATATGGCTACACCTTC
cdr3_aa: CASSLVGEYGYTF

v_call: TRBV20-1
d_call: NA
j_call: TRBJ1-1
clone_size: NA
cdr3_nt: TGCAGTGCTAGAGGGGGGAGGAGGGCGAACACTGAAGCTTTCTTT
cdr3_aa: CSARGGRRANTEAFF

v_call: TRBV27
d_call: NA
j_call: TRBJ1-1
clone_size: few
cdr3_nt: TGTGCCAGCAGTTCTCCCGTGCGTGGAACCACTGAAGCTTTCTTT
cdr3_aa: CASSSPVRGTTEAFF

v_call: TRBV7-3
d_call: NA
j_call: TRBJ2-3
clone_size: few
cdr3_nt: TGTGCCAGCAGCGCCAATAGGCGGGTACCCACAGATACGCAGTATTTT
cdr3_aa: CASSANRRVPTDTQYF

v_call: TRBV9
d_call: TRBD1
j_call: TRBJ1-6
clone_size: few
cdr3_nt: TGTGCCAGCTCCGACAGCGTAGGAGGGGGCGCTATCTCCCTCCACTTT
cdr3_aa: CASSDSVGGGAISLHF

v_call: TRBV5-1
d_call: NA
j_call: TRBJ2-3
clone_size: many
cdr3_nt: TGCGCCAGCAGCTTCTGGGGGCGGGATACGCAGTATTTT
cdr3_aa: CASSFWGRDTQYF

v_call: TRBV5-1
d_call: TRBD2
j_call: TRBJ2-1
clone_size: many
cdr3_nt: TGCGCCAGCAGCTTGGATAGCGGGGGAGTACTGGGGCAGTTCTTC
cdr3_aa: CASSLDSGGVLGQFF

v_call: TRBV5-6
d_call: NA
j_call: TRBJ2-3
clone_size: many
cdr3_nt: TGTGCCAGCAGCTTGGGGGTCGGCGGGACCCCAGATACGCAGTATTTT
cdr3_aa: CASSLGVGGTPDTQYF

v_call: TRBV10-3
d_call: TRBD1
j_call: TRBJ1-2
clone_size: NA
cdr3_nt: TGTGCCATCAGAGAACAGGGGAACGATGGCTACACCTTC
cdr3_aa: CAIREQGNDGYTF

v_call: TRBV6-5
d_call: NA
j_call: TRBJ2-3
clone_size: few
cdr3_nt: TGTGCCAGCAGTCTCACGCATCCAGATACGCAGTATTTT
cdr3_aa: CASSLTHPDTQYF

v_call: TRBV6-5
d_call: NA
j_call: TRBJ1-5
clone_size: few
cdr3_nt: TGTGCCAGCAGTTACGGCCCAGAGAATCAGCCCCAGCATTTT
cdr3_aa: CASSYGPENQPQHF

v_call: TRBV5-1
d_call: NA
j_call: TRBJ1-6
clone_size: NA
cdr3_nt: TGCGCCAGCAGCTTCTATCGGGGCAGGGTGATCGGGACCCTCCACTTT
cdr3_aa: CASSFYRGRVIGTLHF

v_call: TRBV12-3/TRBV12-4
d_call: TRBD2
j_call: TRBJ2-7
clone_size: few
cdr3_nt: TGTGCCAGCAGTACGATATCCGGGGGGTCGACCATCTACGAGCAGTACTTC
cdr3_aa: CASSTISGGSTIYEQYF

v_call: TRBV27
d_call: NA
j_call: TRBJ1-1
clone_size: NA
cdr3_nt: TGTGCCAGCCGCTGGGGCGGGAACACTGAAGCTTTCTTT
cdr3_aa: CASRWGGNTEAFF

v_call: TRBV4-3
d_call: NA
j_call: TRBJ2-2
clone_size: many
cdr3_nt: TGCGCCAGCAGCCGTAGGGGGGACACCGGGGAGCTGTTTTTT
cdr3_aa: CASSRRGDTGELFF

v_call: TRBV29-1
d_call: NA
j_call: TRBJ2-2
clone_size: few
cdr3_nt: TGCAGCGTTGAAGATCTATCAATGAACACCGGGGAGCTGTTTTTT
cdr3_aa: CSVEDLSMNTGELFF

v_call: TRBV7-3
d_call: NA
j_call: TRBJ1-1
clone_size: few
cdr3_nt: TGTGCCAGCAGCAAGGGAGCAACTAGAATGAACACTGAAGCTTTCTTT
cdr3_aa: CASSKGATRMNTEAFF

v_call: TRBV4-2
d_call: NA
j_call: TRBJ2-7
clone_size: many
cdr3_nt: TGTGCCAGCAGCCAAGAAGGTTGGGGGCAGAGCTCCTACGAGCAGTACTTC
cdr3_aa: CASSQEGWGQSSYEQYF

v_call: TRBV7-9
d_call: TRBD2
j_call: TRBJ2-3
clone_size: few
cdr3_nt: TGTGCCAGCAGCTTCGGGCGGGGGAACACAGATACGCAGTATTTT
cdr3_aa: CASSFGRGNTDTQYF

v_call: TRBV7-9
d_call: TRBD2
j_call: TRBJ2-3
clone_size: many
cdr3_nt: TGTGCCAGCAGCCAGGCGGGGGGGACAGATACGCAGTATTTT
cdr3_aa: CASSQAGGTDTQYF

v_call: TRBV10-3
d_call: NA
j_call: TRBJ1-1
clone_size: few
cdr3_nt: TGTGCCATCAGTGAGTCACAGTCCGCAGGCTGGAACACTGAAGCTTTCTTT
cdr3_aa: CAISESQSAGWNTEAFF

v_call: TRBV29-1
d_call: NA
j_call: TRBJ1-4
clone_size: many
cdr3_nt: TGCAGCGTTGACGACACAACAACTAATGAAAAACTGTTTTTT
cdr3_aa: CSVDDTTTNEKLFF

v_call: TRBV20-1
d_call: NA
j_call: TRBJ1-2
clone_size: NA
cdr3_nt: TGCAGTGCTATCTGGAACTATGGCTACACCTTC
cdr3_aa: CSAIWNYGYTF

v_call: TRBV7-8
d_call: TRBD1
j_call: TRBJ2-5
clone_size: NA
cdr3_nt: TGTGCCAGCGTCGCACGACAGGGGAGATCGGAGACCCAGTACTTC
cdr3_aa: CASVARQGRSETQYF

v_call: TRBV9
d_call: NA
j_call: TRBJ2-2
clone_size: few
cdr3_nt: TGTGCCAGCAGCCTTCCGCGGACCGGGGAGCTGTTTTTT
cdr3_aa: CASSLPRTGELFF

v_call: TRBV10-3
d_call: NA
j_call: TRBJ2-7
clone_size: few
cdr3_nt: TGTGCCATCAGTGACACGTACGAGCAGTACTTC
cdr3_aa: CAISDTYEQYF